These T cell receptor beta chains were read from a single sample in a study of control samples from healthy donors and cancer patients. Measured with immunoSEQ multiplex PCR; TCRdb has only the in-frame clones, and not every one. The table includes roughly 90,000 clones, 70% to 90% detected once. Sequenced sample: PBMCs. The receptors shown here come from a woman aged 50 to 60 with colorectal cancer. The CDR3 runs from the conserved cysteine through the conserved F or W. D genes are given only for firm matches. Clone size is stated in some rows and not others, as once, few, many or a class when expanded.

d_gene | j_gene | abundance | v_gene | CDR3nt | CDR3aa
NA | TRBJ1-2 | once | TRBV7-2 | TGTGCCAGCAGCCCAACAGGGAACTATGGCTACACCTTC | CASSPTGNYGYTF
TRBD2 | TRBJ2-3 | NA | TRBV7-9 | TGTGCCAGCAGCTTCCTAAGGACTAGCGGGGGGGATAGCACAGATACGCAGTATTTT | CASSFLRTSGGDSTDTQYF
NA | TRBJ1-6 | NA | TRBV28 | TGTGCCAGCAGCCTCGAGCCCGATAATTCACCCCTCCACTTT | CASSLEPDNSPLHF
NA | TRBJ1-2 | NA | TRBV20-1 | TGCAGTGCCTCCTCTAATGGCTACACCTTC | CSASSNGYTF
NA | TRBJ2-1 | NA | TRBV7-2 | TGTGCCAGCAGTTCCAGTGGGGTGAAGAGCTCCTACAATGAGCAGTTCTTC | CASSSSGVKSSYNEQFF
TRBD1 | TRBJ1-2 | NA | TRBV6-2/TRBV6-3 | TGTGCCAGCAGTGACCCGGGACAGGGAAAATGGTCTGGCTACACCTTC | CASSDPGQGKWSGYTF
TRBD1 | TRBJ2-2 | NA | TRBV4-3 | TGCGCCAGCAGCCAAGATGGGACAGTTTATCACGGGGAGCTGTTTTTT | CASSQDGTVYHGELFF
NA | TRBJ1-6 | NA | TRBV5-1 | TGCGCCAGCAGGTTGCGTTCGGTAAATTCACCCCTCCACTTT | CASRLRSVNSPLHF
TRBD1 | TRBJ1-3 | NA | TRBV3-1/TRBV3-2 | TGTGCCAGCAGCCTGCGACAGGGCCACACCATATATTTT | CASSLRQGHTIYF
NA | TRBJ1-2 | NA | TRBV19 | TGTGCCAGTAGTCTGGGGTACTATGGCTACACCTTC | CASSLGYYGYTF
TRBD1 | TRBJ2-4 | NA | TRBV6-4 | TGTGCCAGCAGTCCCCCGGGGACAGGGAGCCAAAACATTCAGTACTTC | CASSPPGTGSQNIQYF